A selection of T cell receptor beta chains follows, all from one sample in a study of CD8 T cells in ankylosing spondylitis. MiXCR, run by TCRdb on the 5' RACE reads, gives a single entry per CDR3 protein. The data hold 150,000 to 200,000 distinct CDR3 sequences, with about 17% observed a single time. The sequencing sample was made of blood, either unsorted or a sorted T cell fraction (not recorded which). The origin of the receptors is a male donor with ankylosing spondylitis or in good health (not recorded which). Each CDR3 is given with its conserved first and last residue. A D gene is named only where the DNA matches it firmly. Size is stated for part of the rows, as once, few or many counts, or as a class when the clone is expanded.

J,V,D,size,CDR3,DNA
TRBJ2-7,TRBV5-1,-,many,CASSLAGISYEQYF,TGCGCCAGCAGCTTGGCCGGGATCTCCTACGAGCAGTACTTC
TRBJ1-5,TRBV29-1,-,few,CSVTHRSGSNQPQHF,TGCAGCGTTACTCACAGGTCTGGTAGCAATCAGCCCCAGCATTTT
TRBJ1-2,TRBV6-4,-,many,CAQGYGYTF,TGTGCCCAGGGGTATGGCTACACCTTC
TRBJ2-1,TRBV6-1,-,many,CASTSRVGFNEQFF,TGTGCCAGCACCTCGAGGGTCGGGTTCAATGAGCAGTTCTTC
TRBJ2-5,TRBV20-1,TRBD1,many,CSARRGGRETQYF,TGCAGTGCTAGAAGAGGGGGCAGAGAGACCCAGTACTTC
TRBJ2-7,TRBV4-1,-,many,CASSPSLPDYEQYF,TGCGCCAGCAGCCCATCACTACCTGATTACGAGCAGTACTTC
TRBJ1-6,TRBV25-1,-,few,CASSRSYNSPLHF,TGTGCCAGCAGTAGGTCCTATAATTCACCCCTCCACTTT
TRBJ1-1,TRBV5-1,-,many,CASSFRAGQFTEAFF,TGCGCCAGCAGCTTCCGGGCAGGACAATTCACTGAAGCTTTCTTT
TRBJ2-4,TRBV18,-,few,CASSPLDRWGAQYF,TGTGCCAGCTCACCATTGGACAGGTGGGGGGCTCAGTACTTC
TRBJ2-1,TRBV12-3/TRBV12-4,TRBD2,-,CASTLGQGSGGEFF,TGTGCCAGCACCCTAGGTCAGGGATCGGGAGGAGAGTTCTTC
TRBJ2-7,TRBV12-3/TRBV12-4,TRBD2,many,CASREREGRFHEQYF,TGTGCCAGCAGAGAGCGGGAGGGCCGTTTCCACGAGCAGTACTTC
TRBJ2-3,TRBV6-1,-,-,CASTEAASTDTQYF,TGTGCCAGCACGGAGGCAGCTAGCACAGATACGCAGTATTTT
TRBJ1-2,TRBV30,-,-,CACKDSNYGYTF,TGTGCCTGCAAGGACAGCAACTATGGCTACACCTTC
TRBJ2-1,TRBV12-5,TRBD1,-,CASGLTYGTGGFYSSYNEQFF,TGTGCTAGTGGTTTGACTTACGGGACAGGGGGCTTTTATAGCTCCTACAATGAGCAGTTCTTC
TRBJ2-5,TRBV5-1,TRBD2,many,CASSSTSGKETQYF,TGCGCCAGCAGCAGCACTAGCGGGAAAGAGACCCAGTACTTC
TRBJ1-2,TRBV29-1,-,-,CSVLSGTDGYTF,TGCAGCGTCCTCTCGGGGACCGATGGCTACACCTTC
TRBJ2-7,TRBV28,-,few,CASSLQAGFSYEQYF,TGTGCCAGCAGTTTGCAAGCAGGATTCTCCTACGAGCAGTACTTC
TRBJ2-1,TRBV11-1,-,few,CASSSPGGIDEQFF,TGTGCCAGCAGTTCCCCCGGCGGCATCGATGAGCAGTTCTTC
TRBJ2-5,TRBV6-2/TRBV6-3,-,-,CASSYRQTQETQYF,TGTGCCAGCAGTTACCGTCAGACCCAAGAGACCCAGTACTTC
TRBJ2-2,TRBV5-6,-,-,CASSLNRELFF,TGTGCCAGCAGCTTGAACCGGGAGCTGTTTTTT
TRBJ2-5,TRBV25-1,-,many,CASSEYRGTQYF,TGTGCCAGCAGTGAATATAGGGGGACCCAGTACTTC
TRBJ2-1,TRBV20-1,TRBD2,many,CSAHGLTSGIQQFF,TGCAGTGCCCATGGCCTTACTAGCGGGATACAGCAGTTCTTC
TRBJ1-1,TRBV20-1,-,-,CSARRSDTEAFF,TGCAGTGCCAGACGGTCGGACACTGAAGCTTTCTTT
TRBJ2-5,TRBV27,-,many,CASSIGFGETQYF,TGTGCCAGCAGTATCGGTTTTGGCGAGACCCAGTACTTC
TRBJ2-1,TRBV5-1,-,many,CASSLEWGHYNEQFF,TGCGCCAGCAGCTTGGAGTGGGGGCACTACAATGAGCAGTTCTTC
TRBJ1-2,TRBV9,TRBD1,many,CASSVSSYRGENGYTF,TGTGCCAGCAGCGTATCCTCTTACAGGGGAGAAAACGGCTACACCTTC
TRBJ1-1,TRBV11-2,-,many,CASSPLRGTEAFF,TGTGCCAGCAGCCCCCTAAGAGGTACTGAAGCTTTCTTT
TRBJ2-3,TRBV4-2,-,many,CASSQDASTDTQYF,TGTGCCAGCAGCCAAGACGCTAGCACAGATACGCAGTATTTT
TRBJ2-7,TRBV18,TRBD1,few,CASSPSLRTGDHEQYF,TGTGCCAGCTCACCGTCCCTCCGGACAGGGGACCACGAGCAGTACTTC
TRBJ1-1,TRBV5-5,TRBD1,few,CASSRTGSTEAFF,TGTGCCAGCAGCAGGACAGGGAGCACTGAAGCTTTCTTT
TRBJ2-1,TRBV6-5,TRBD2,-,CASSFIVGRRSYNEQFF,TGTGCCAGCAGTTTTATCGTCGGGAGGAGGTCCTACAATGAGCAGTTCTTC
TRBJ2-2,TRBV5-1,TRBD2,many,CASSTGTSDTGELFF,TGCGCCAGCAGCACTGGGACTAGCGACACCGGGGAGCTGTTTTTT
TRBJ2-7,TRBV12-3/TRBV12-4,TRBD1,few,CATGTGAHEQYF,TGTGCCACCGGGACAGGGGCCCACGAGCAGTACTTC
TRBJ2-3,TRBV6-1,TRBD2,few,CASSEAGTSPTDTQYF,TGTGCCAGCAGTGAAGCGGGGACTAGCCCCACAGATACGCAGTATTTT
TRBJ2-7,TRBV28,TRBD2,once,CASSTLGAGLNYEQYF,TGTGCCAGCAGTACCCTGGGAGCGGGACTTAATTACGAGCAGTACTTC
TRBJ2-2,TRBV12-3/TRBV12-4,-,few,CASSREGPRTGELFF,TGTGCCAGCAGTCGCGAGGGACCACGCACCGGGGAGCTGTTTTTT
TRBJ1-3,TRBV12-3/TRBV12-4,-,many,CASSSLRSGNTIYF,TGTGCCAGCAGTTCGCTCCGCTCTGGAAACACCATATATTTT
TRBJ2-2,TRBV29-1,-,few,CSVGRATNTGELFF,TGCAGCGTTGGCAGGGCGACTAACACCGGGGAGCTGTTTTTT
TRBJ2-4,TRBV29-1,TRBD1,many,CSVDAQGSNIQYF,TGCAGCGTTGATGCACAGGGGTCTAACATTCAGTACTTC
TRBJ1-4,TRBV4-2,-,many,CASSQEQVQEKLFF,TGTGCCAGCAGCCAAGAACAGGTACAGGAAAAACTGTTTTTT
TRBJ2-1,TRBV7-2,-,-,CASSLRTVVNEQFF,TGTGCCAGCAGCTTAAGGACAGTAGTCAATGAGCAGTTCTTC
TRBJ1-5,TRBV11-2,-,few,CASSRPNPGHHSNQPQHF,TGTGCCAGCAGCCGTCCAAATCCGGGACACCATAGCAATCAGCCCCAGCATTTT
TRBJ2-3,TRBV2,-,many,CASSERVSRDTDTQYF,TGTGCCAGCAGTGAAAGGGTCTCTCGGGACACAGATACGCAGTATTTT
TRBJ1-3,TRBV5-1,-,many,CASSLAGVLSGNTIYF,TGCGCCAGCAGCTTGGCCGGGGTTTTGTCTGGAAACACCATATATTTT
TRBJ2-2,TRBV20-1,TRBD2,many,CSARDPRGRNTGELFF,TGCAGTGCTAGAGATCCCCGCGGGAGAAACACCGGGGAGCTGTTTTTT
TRBJ1-1,TRBV5-1,TRBD1,many,CASSDPGAGGSEAFF,TGCGCCAGCAGCGATCCCGGGGCAGGGGGTTCTGAAGCTTTCTTT